This T cell receptor (beta chain) was observed in a study of T-cell memory formation after mild COVID-19. TCRdb recomputed calls from the 5' RACE reads with MiXCR, one row per CDR3 protein. The sample yields hundreds of thousands of distinct CDR3 sequences, around 15% seen once. Germline V gene data show CDR1 as SGDLS and CDR2 as YYNGEE. This CDR3 has 15 amino acids. Between the trimmed V and J ends, which lost 0 bases and 2 bases, there was a span of 8 bases. This clonotype occurred many times. The antigen is not known. General observations from the study: Cross-reactive memory apparently joined, as some responding clones appeared in pre-infection memory.

This TCR was sampled from a man between 18 and 35 years old who had mild COVID-19 (a few samples of this study predate the infection). Cell type and time point are not known. This rearrangement joins TRBV9 to TRBJ2-2; the D gene is possibly TRBD2 (5 bases). Material for sequencing was PBMCs or a T cell subset sorted from them (not recorded which). CDR3 residues: CASSVETINTGELFF. CDR3 sequence (DNA): TGTGCCAGCAGCGTAGAGACTATCAACACCGGGGAGCTGTTTTTT.